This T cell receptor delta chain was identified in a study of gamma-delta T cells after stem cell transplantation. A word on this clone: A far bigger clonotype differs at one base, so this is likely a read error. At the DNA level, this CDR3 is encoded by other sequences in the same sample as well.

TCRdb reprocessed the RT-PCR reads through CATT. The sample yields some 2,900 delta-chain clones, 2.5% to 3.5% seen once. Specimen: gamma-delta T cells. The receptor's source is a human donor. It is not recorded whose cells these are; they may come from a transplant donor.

The CDR3 DNA sequence: TGTGCCTGTGACATTCTCACTGGGGGATACGGTCGGACCGATAAGCTCATCTTT. Amino acids: CACDILTGGYGRTDKLIF. J is TRDJ1 and V is TRDV2, with 13 bases lining up with TRDD3. The CDR3 loop spans 18 amino acids. The germline CDR1 and CDR2 sequences are GEAIGNYY and EKD.